Included here is one TCR beta chain sequence, with context. A universal primer site came from template switching; cDNA carried unique molecular identifiers. A single record per CDR3 protein comes from TCRdb applying MiXCR to the 5' RACE reads. This table holds roughly 1,500,000 distinct CDR3 sequences, around a third found once. This sample is drawn from a study of identical twins. CDR3 length equals 17 residues. The germline V gene encodes CDR1 ENHRY and CDR2 SYGVKD. V shed 0 bases and J 2 bases; nucleotides not matched to a gene: 6. Healthy Caucasians alone served as donors. This chain joins TRBV10-3 and TRBJ2-3; TRBD1 agrees at 9 bases. Sequencing used cord blood. The source is a newborn girl in good health. Written as DNA, the CDR3 is TGTGCCATCAGTGAGTCGAGGGACAGGGCTCTCACAGATACGCAGTATTTT. Amino acids: CAISESRDRALTDTQYF.